These 10 T cell receptor beta chains were all obtained from the same sample, sequenced in a study of blood T cell repertoires in COVID-19. Libraries were prepared by immunoSEQ multiplex PCR; TCRdb keeps only in-frame clonotypes and omits some of them. Here the sample spans about 180,000 clones, 89% being singletons. The sequenced material came from PBMCs or T cells enriched from blood (not recorded which). The receptor set was obtained from a woman in her forties with acute COVID-19.

The chain recombines TRBV6-1 with TRBJ2-3, with D uncertain. V was trimmed by 0 bases and J by 8 bases, leaving 9 bases between them. Germline V gene lookup returns CDR1 MNHNS and CDR2 SASEGT. The CDR3 loop spans 13 amino acids. The chain's CDR3 is CASSEAVVGTQYF. In DNA, the CDR3 is TGTGCCAGCAGTGAAGCCGTAGTCGGTACGCAGTATTTT.

This rearrangement joins TRBV6-5 to TRBJ1-5, with 7 positions matching TRBD1. The germline CDR1 and CDR2 sequences are MNHEY and SVGAGI. The junction had 3 bases not matched to a gene; V was cut back by 7 bases and J by 6 bases. The CDR3 consists of 12 residues. The CDR3 region has the DNA TGTGCCAGCACAACAGGGGCTCAGCCCCAGCATTTT. Translated: CASTTGAQPQHF.

The chain couples TRBV5-1 to TRBJ2-1; D is uncertain. Germline lookup yields CDR1 SGHRS and CDR2 YFSETQ. The CDR3 loop spans 13 amino acids. Trimming removed 6 bases at V and 4 bases at J, with 11 bases between. The CDR3 DNA reads as TGCGCCAGCACCCCCGGAGAGTACAATGAGCAGTTCTTC. It encodes CASTPGEYNEQFF.

This chain links TRBV19 with TRBJ2-1; TRBD2 agrees at 8 bases. This CDR3 has 16 amino acids. The V and J ends lost 6 bases and 4 bases, in that order; junction bases with no gene match: 11. Looked up from germline, CDR1 is LNHDA and CDR2 is SQIVND (reference sequence). The CDR3 sequence is CASSIMASGSYNEQFF. CDR3 in DNA: TGTGCCAGTAGCATTATGGCCAGCGGGAGTTACAATGAGCAGTTCTTC.

V gene TRBV14 combines with J gene TRBJ2-1; TRBD2 matches at 8 bases. The CDR3 spans 15 residues. Germline assignment: CDR1 SGHDN and CDR2 FVKESK. The V segment lost 0 bases and the J segment 11 bases; nucleotides outside the gene matches: 9. This CDR3 is CASSQDLVREGQQFF. The CDR3 nucleotides read TGTGCCAGCAGCCAAGATCTAGTTCGGGAGGGACAGCAGTTCTTC.

This clone was observed a few times. The chain couples TRBV6-1 to TRBJ1-3; 7 nucleotides line up with TRBD1. This CDR3 comprises 15 residues. From germline, CDR1 is MNHNS and CDR2 SASEGT. V trimming: 3 bases; J trimming: 0 bases; junction bases outside the gene matches: 2. CDR3 sequence (DNA): TGTGCCAGCAGTGATTACAGGGGCTCTGGAAACACCATATATTTT. This sequence encodes CASSDYRGSGNTIYF.

The DNA for the CDR3 is TGTGCCAGCAGCCCAGAAATGTGGCACGAGCAGTACTTC. Amino acid sequence: CASSPEMWHEQYF. V usage is TRBV11-2 and J usage is TRBJ2-7, with no clear D. CDR1 SGHAT and CDR2 FQNNGV come from the germline V gene. The V end was cut by 5 bases, the J end by 5 bases, with 13 bases between. The CDR3 is 13 amino acids.

The CDR3 spells CASSEGRYGGPGGDTQYF. CDR3 bases: TGTGCCAGCAGTGAAGGGAGGTATGGGGGCCCTGGGGGAGATACGCAGTATTTT. This sequence joins TRBV6-1 and TRBJ2-3, with D tentatively TRBD1 (6 bases). CDR3 length: 18 amino acids. V lost 1 base to trimming and J lost 5 bases, with 22 bases between them. Germline V lookup: CDR1 MNHNS, CDR2 SASEGT.

The chain employs TRBV7-9 and TRBJ2-7; 9 bases align to TRBD2. J gave up 2 bases and V 3 bases, and 2 bases lay outside the gene matches. The CDR3 sequence is 14 residues long. Germline CDR1 reads SEHNR; CDR2 reads FQNEAQ (reference sequence). The CDR3 is CASSFGGGAYEQYF. As DNA, the CDR3 is TGTGCCAGCAGCTTTGGCGGGGGGGCCTACGAGCAGTACTTC.

The chain employs TRBV9 and TRBJ1-2; D gene ambiguous. The CDR3 loop spans 12 amino acids. In germline, CDR1 is SGDLS, CDR2 YYNGEE. With 2 bases removed from V and 2 bases from J, the gap between germline ends came to 4 bases. DNA for the CDR3: TGTGCCAGCAGCGTCTCGAACTATGGCTACACCTTC. Protein product: CASSVSNYGYTF.